This T cell receptor beta chain appears in the sequencing data of a study of blood T cell repertoires in COVID-19. Study summary: The analysed material was cDNA or gDNA that came from T cells, B-cell-depleted T cells, or PBMCs.

The CDR3 runs 15 residues. CDR1 KGHSH and CDR2 LQKENI come from the germline V gene. Trimming removed 0 bases at V and 0 bases at J, with 8 bases between. Original methodology: Amplifying reference gene primers gave estimates of nucleated cell counts. Only in-frame clones appear in the TCRdb table, and some are missing; sequencing was by immunoSEQ multiplex PCR. That table furnishes V, J and clone size, whereas the DNA furnished D and trimming. The table records tens of thousands of clones, roughly four fifths of them present only once. V and J are TRBV18 and TRBJ1-1, with D hard to call. This sequence was found in a human donor in a cohort sampled during active COVID-19. Sequenced input: peripheral blood. This chain's CDR3 is CASSPPSGMNTEAFF. The DNA for the CDR3 is TGTGCCAGCTCACCACCGTCAGGAATGAACACTGAAGCTTTCTTT.